These T cell receptor beta chains were read from a single sample in a study of post-analysis software for immune sequencing data. TCRdb itself ran the PCR reads through MiXCR, one entry per CDR3 protein. The sample has almost 700,000 distinct CDR3 sequences, roughly three fifths seen once. The sequencing sample was made of blood. Receptors originate from a girl aged 2-9 years with multiple sclerosis. Both conserved end residues are part of each CDR3. Each record gives: J gene, V gene, clone size, D gene, CDR3 length, CDR3 DNA, CDR3 protein. A D gene is named only where the DNA matches it firmly. Where a row states a size, it is once, few, many or the class of an expanded clone; other rows omit it.

TRBJ2-7 TRBV4-1 - - 15 TGCGCCAGCAGCCCATTAAGGGGGGAACTCCACGAGCAGTACTTC CASSPLRGELHEQYF
TRBJ2-2 TRBV5-5 - TRBD2 14 TGTGCCAGCAGCCAGCGGGGGGGCACCGGGGAGCTGTTTTTT CASSQRGGTGELFF
TRBJ2-7 TRBV20-1 - TRBD1 13 TGCAGTGCTTACTCAGGGGGCGCGGGGGAGCAGTACTTC CSAYSGGAGEQYF
TRBJ2-5 TRBV20-1 - TRBD2 14 TGCAGTGCTAGAGGCGAGGGAGGGAAAGAGACCCAGTACTTC CSARGEGGKETQYF
TRBJ2-3 TRBV3-1 - TRBD2 18 TGTGCCAGCAGCCGAGTGGCGGGAGGACCAATAAGGGGAGATACGCAGTATTTT CASSRVAGGPIRGDTQYF
TRBJ2-5 TRBV6-4 - TRBD2 16 TGTGCCAGCAGTTTGAACGGGGGGGGATTACAAGAGACCCAGTACTTC CASSLNGGGLQETQYF
TRBJ1-1 TRBV10-3 - TRBD1 15 TGTGCCATCAGATCCGGGACAGGATCGAACACTGAAGCTTTCTTT CAIRSGTGSNTEAFF
TRBJ2-5 TRBV29-1 - TRBD2 13 TGCAGCGTAAGCGGTAGCGGGGATGAGACCCAGTACTTC CSVSGSGDETQYF
TRBJ2-3 TRBV12-3/TRBV12-4 - - 14 TGTGCCAGCAGTCAACGAACTAGCACAGGTACGCAGTATTTT CASSQRTSTGTQYF
TRBJ1-2 TRBV27 few TRBD1 15 TGTGCCAGCAGTTTAAGGGGGCTTGACGGCTATGGTTACACCTTC CASSLRGLDGYGYTF
TRBJ2-3 TRBV24-1 - - 15 TGTGCCACCAGTGATTTGGCAACTAGCCCAGATACGCAGTATTTT CATSDLATSPDTQYF
TRBJ2-1 TRBV20-1 - - 15 TGCAGTGCTAGAGATATACAGGCTGGAGGCAATGAGCAGTTCTTC CSARDIQAGGNEQFF
TRBJ2-7 TRBV20-1 - - 15 TGCAGTGCTAGAGAAGGGGGGCCCGGGAGGTACGAGCAGTACTTC CSAREGGPGRYEQYF
TRBJ2-5 TRBV12-3/TRBV12-4 - TRBD1 16 TGTGCCAGCAGTTTAGCGCGGGGGACAGGGGAAGAGACCCAGTACTTC CASSLARGTGEETQYF
TRBJ2-5 TRBV20-1 once TRBD1 12 TGCAGTGCGCGGACAGGCTCAGAGACCCAGTACTTC CSARTGSETQYF
TRBJ2-3 TRBV4-2 - - 17 TGTGCCAGCAGCCACCTCTCTCTAAGTAGAGGGCACGATACGCAGTATTTT CASSHLSLSRGHDTQYF
TRBJ2-1 TRBV7-2 - TRBD2 15 TGTGCCAGCAGCTGGGACCGCGGGAGGGAAAATGAGCAGTTCTTC CASSWDRGRENEQFF
TRBJ1-5 TRBV24-1 - - 12 TGTGCCACCAGTGATGGCTATCAGCCCCAGCATTTT CATSDGYQPQHF
TRBJ2-3 TRBV25-1 - TRBD2 19 TGTGCCAGCAGTGCTCCGACTAGCGGGAGGGCCCTTAGCACAGATACGCAGTATTTT CASSAPTSGRALSTDTQYF
TRBJ2-4 TRBV6-5 - - 15 TGTGCCAGCAGACGACTGGGGGCAGGGAACAACATTCAGTACTTC CASRRLGAGNNIQYF
TRBJ1-5 TRBV6-4 few - 15 TGTGCCAGCAGTGACTCGGGGTCAAGGAATCAGCCCCAGCATTTT CASSDSGSRNQPQHF
TRBJ1-4 TRBV6-5 once - 15 TGTGCCAGCAGTTATCGGGGGCAGCAAAATGAAAAACTGTTTTTT CASSYRGQQNEKLFF
TRBJ2-5 TRBV5-1 - TRBD2 16 TGCGCCAACGATCTTTGGGGCGGGGGAGTCGGTGAGACCCAGTACTTC CANDLWGGGVGETQYF
TRBJ2-1 TRBV20-1 - TRBD2 14 TGCAGTGCTAGTCCACTAGCGGAGGGGAGTGAGCAGTTCTTC CSASPLAEGSEQFF
TRBJ2-1 TRBV20-1 - TRBD2 16 TGCAGTGCTAGAGATGTGACTAGCGGGGTCTACAATAAGCAGTTCTTC CSARDVTSGVYNKQFF
TRBJ2-5 TRBV13 few - 13 TGTGCCAGCAGCTTATACGGCCAAGAGACCCAGTACTTC CASSLYGQETQYF
TRBJ1-2 TRBV12-3/TRBV12-4 - - 15 TGTGCCAGCAGTTTAGGAAACGACGGAATCTATGGCTACACCTTC CASSLGNDGIYGYTF
TRBJ2-5 TRBV5-8 - - 12 TGTGCCAGCAGCCCGACTAGTAGGACCCAGTACTTC CASSPTSRTQYF
TRBJ2-5 TRBV5-1 once - 14 TGCGCCAGCAGCTATAACAGGGAACCAGAGACCCAGTACTTC CASSYNREPETQYF
TRBJ1-2 TRBV29-1 - - 13 TGCAGCGTTGAGCGTCAGGGGCCGGGTGGCTACACCTTC CSVERQGPGGYTF
TRBJ1-1 TRBV5-5 - TRBD1 15 TGTGCCAGCAGCCTGGGACAGGGGCTTGGCACTGAAGCTTTCTTT CASSLGQGLGTEAFF
TRBJ1-2 TRBV20-1 few - 11 TGCAGTGCTCTAGTCCCCAGGATCTACACCTTC CSALVPRIYTF
TRBJ2-7 TRBV29-1 - TRBD2 14 TGCAGCGTTGAAGATGGGGGGGGTACCTACGAGCAGTACTTC CSVEDGGGTYEQYF
TRBJ1-2 TRBV7-8 - TRBD1 17 TGTGCCAGCAGCTTAGACCCGACAGGGGGAGCAAACTATGGCTACACCTTC CASSLDPTGGANYGYTF
TRBJ2-7 TRBV7-2 - - 14 TGTGCCAGCAGCTTATCCACTAGATCCAATGAGCAGTACTTC CASSLSTRSNEQYF
TRBJ1-4 TRBV6-2/TRBV6-3 - - 14 TGTGCCAGTAGTTACACCCAGGCCGGAGAAAAACTGTTTTTT CASSYTQAGEKLFF
TRBJ2-7 TRBV29-1 few - 12 TGCAGCGTTGGCGCCAGGGTGGGCGAGCAGTACTTC CSVGARVGEQYF
TRBJ2-5 TRBV20-1 few - 14 TGCAGTGCTAGAGATTTTTGGGCAGGATTGACCCAGTACTTC CSARDFWAGLTQYF
TRBJ1-2 TRBV7-8 - TRBD1 13 TGTGCCAGCAGTCTTACAGGGGAGGCAGGCTACACCTTC CASSLTGEAGYTF
TRBJ2-1 TRBV7-2 few TRBD2 15 TGTGCCAGCAGCTTCCTTAGCGGGGGACGCGATGAGCAGTTCTTC CASSFLSGGRDEQFF
TRBJ2-7 TRBV20-1 - TRBD2 14 TGCAGTGCTGTGACTAGCGGGAACCTCTACGAGCAGTACTTC CSAVTSGNLYEQYF
TRBJ2-7 TRBV10-3 once TRBD2 15 TGTACCATCAGCTCTAGCGGGGGAAGGCACAATGAGCAGTACTTC CTISSSGGRHNEQYF
TRBJ2-7 TRBV12-3/TRBV12-4 - - 12 TGTGCCAGCAGCTTCGGGGGCGGCGAGCAGTACTTC CASSFGGGEQYF
TRBJ2-7 TRBV2 few TRBD1 14 TGTGCCTCCCAAGAGGGGACAGAGCCCTACGAGCAGTACTTC CASQEGTEPYEQYF
TRBJ2-2 TRBV29-1 - - 15 TGCAGCGTTGCATCGGCCAGGGCAGGAACCGGGGAGCTGTTTTTT CSVASARAGTGELFF
TRBJ2-2 TRBV15 - - 15 TGTGCCACCAGCAGAGATCATAGTAACACCGGGGAGCTGTTTTTT CATSRDHSNTGELFF
TRBJ2-5 TRBV7-2 - - 14 TGTGCCAGCAGCTCTCAGGGCCTCCAAGAGACCCAGTACTTC CASSSQGLQETQYF
TRBJ1-2 TRBV7-2 - TRBD1 16 TGTGCCAGCAGCGCCGAATCGACAGGGGGGATCTATGGCTACACCTTC CASSAESTGGIYGYTF
TRBJ2-4 TRBV28 few - 13 TGTGCCAGCAGTGAAGGGGCGGAGAACATTCAGTACTTC CASSEGAENIQYF
TRBJ2-1 TRBV20-1 - - 14 TGCAGTGCTAGGGGGAGTAGGGCCTACAATGAGCAGTTCTTC CSARGSRAYNEQFF
TRBJ2-4 TRBV27 - - 14 TGTGCCAGCAGTTTATTAGCCTCAGGGGACATTCAGTACTTC CASSLLASGDIQYF
TRBJ2-5 TRBV12-3/TRBV12-4 - TRBD2 14 TGTGCCAGCAATGAGCGGGGCCTACAAGAGACCCAGTACTTC CASNERGLQETQYF
TRBJ1-1 TRBV2 - TRBD1 13 TGTGCCAGCAGAGTGGACAGGGTATTAGAAGCTTTCTTT CASRVDRVLEAFF
TRBJ2-1 TRBV10-3 - TRBD2 17 TGTGCCATCAGTGAGTCGACAGCGGGAGCGGCGATCCTGGAGCAGTTCTTC CAISESTAGAAILEQFF
TRBJ2-1 TRBV6-5 - TRBD2 13 TGTGCCAGCAGCCTCGGGGGGGCTCGGGAGCAGTTCTTC CASSLGGAREQFF
TRBJ2-5 TRBV7-9 - - 14 TGTGCCAGCAGCTTAGCCGGAGCTAGAGAGACCCAGTACTTC CASSLAGARETQYF
TRBJ2-1 TRBV5-1 many TRBD1 14 TGCGCCAGCAGCTTGACAGGGGGCTACAATGAGCAGTTCTTC CASSLTGGYNEQFF
TRBJ1-1 TRBV4-1 once - 19 TGCGCCAGCAGCCAAGTGTACCCCCTGGACCTAACCCTGAACACTGAAGCTTTCTTT CASSQVYPLDLTLNTEAFF
TRBJ2-1 TRBV2 - - 14 TGTGCCAGCAGTGAAGGGAGGGTGGACAATGAGCAGTTCTTC CASSEGRVDNEQFF